Below, one T cell receptor beta chain is given with its context. Its antigen remains unknown. Those who donated were healthy bone marrow donors. The data were taken from a study of cytomegalovirus exposure and HLA in healthy donors. Study outcomes and limitations: Later, an analysis showed that TCR beta chains associated with HLA were more clonally expanded than others that were equally common.

Looked up from germline, CDR1 is MDHEN and CDR2 is SYDVKM. This CDR3 is built from 18 residues. Trimming took off 6 bases at V and 2 bases at J, with 20 bases between the two ends. Primers: 60 Vbeta forward and 13 Jbeta reverse. Method: immunoSEQ multiplex PCR; TCRdb's copy keeps in-frame clones and lacks some. The sample lists roughly 140,000 clones, 70% to 90% occurring once. V usage is TRBV28 and J usage is TRBJ2-6, with D perhaps TRBD1 (6 bases). The clonotype originates from a woman aged 40 to 50 in good health and CMV-seropositive. The specimen was PBMCs. The DNA for the CDR3 is TGTGCCAGCAGCCCCCGGGAAATAGGGACAACTGGGGCCAACGTCCTGACTTTC. Its translation: CASSPREIGTTGANVLTF.